These 10 T cell receptor beta chains share one sample of origin, sequenced in a study of T-cell memory formation after mild COVID-19. TCRdb reanalysed the 5' RACE reads using MiXCR and keeps one entry per CDR3 protein. The table has 180,000 or so distinct CDR3 sequences, 11% seen once. Sequencing input: PBMCs or a T cell subset sorted from them (not recorded which). The receptors derive from a man between 18 and 35 years old who had mild COVID-19 (a few samples of this study predate the infection). Cell type and time point are not known.

This clonotype was found many times. This chain links TRBV5-5 with TRBJ2-6; D is unclear. This CDR3 spans 13 amino acids. The ends were cut back, 5 bases at V and 3 bases at J, with 6 bases in the middle. The germline CDR1 and CDR2 sequences are SGHKS and YYEKEE (reference sequence). CDR3 sequence reads: CASRVDGANVLTF. The CDR3 DNA follows: TGTGCCAGCAGAGTGGATGGGGCCAACGTCCTGACTTTC. The full variable domain, with the rest looked up from reference TRBV5-5 and TRBJ2-6, is DAGVTQSPTHLIKTRGQQVTLRCSPISGHKSVSWYQQVLGQGPQFIFQYYEKEERGRGNFPDRFSARQFPNYSSELNVNALLLGDSALYLCASRVDGANVLTFGAGSRLTVL.

This clonotype was counted a few times. V usage is TRBV4-2 and J usage is TRBJ2-7; 8 nucleotides agree with TRBD2. The CDR3 runs 18 residues. V shed 0 bases, J shed 0 bases, and the junction held 10 bases outside the gene matches. Germline V CDR1 and CDR2: LGHNA, YNFKEQ. In nucleotides, the CDR3 is TGTGCCAGCAGCCAAGATCTCAGTACTAGCGGCCACTCCTACGAGCAGTACTTC. Amino acid sequence: CASSQDLSTSGHSYEQYF.

This clonotype occurred many times. V and J are TRBV20-1 and TRBJ2-7; possibly TRBD1 for D (6 bases). V was clipped by 0 bases and J by 1 base, with 13 bases between them. Germline V gene data show CDR1 as DFQATT and CDR2 as SNEGSKA (reference sequence). This CDR3 contains 15 residues. In DNA form, the CDR3 reads TGCAGTGCTAGAGACGCCAGGGGCGCATCCTACGAGCAGTACTTC. Amino acids: CSARDARGASYEQYF.

This clonotype was picked up a small number of times. V is TRBV7-9 and J is TRBJ2-3, with D perhaps being TRBD1 or TRBD2 (5 bases each). The CDR3 loop spans 15 amino acids. The germline CDR1 and CDR2 sequences are SEHNR and FQNEAQ (reference sequence). Trimming stripped 3 bases from V and 2 bases from J, with 12 bases between. The CDR3 DNA sequence: TGTGCCAGCAGCTTGGGGTGGGGACCCACAGATACGCAGTATTTT. Amino acids: CASSLGWGPTDTQYF.

Only a few counts were recorded for this clonotype. This chain joins TRBV25-1 and TRBJ1-1; D gene ambiguous. Germline CDR1 is MGHDK and CDR2 is SYGVNS. V was pared by 1 base and J by 7 bases, with 7 bases between. The CDR3 has 12 residues. The CDR3 nucleotides are TGTGCCAGCAGTGAATCCTACGGTGAAGCTTTCTTT. As protein: CASSESYGEAFF.

The chain joins TRBV12-3 or TRBV12-4 to TRBJ2-5; the D gene is possibly TRBD2 (7 bases). The V and J ends lost 6 bases and 4 bases respectively, with 21 bases between them. CDR3 length equals 16 residues. CDR3 residues: CASSLTLGGGIETQYF. CDR3 in DNA: TGTGCCAGCAGCCTAACCCTAGGGGGGGGTATAGAGACCCAGTACTTC.

This chain's CDR3 is CASSPNPPSGLGVNEQFF. In nucleotides, the CDR3 is TGTGCCAGCAGCCCCAATCCACCTTCGGGGCTGGGGGTCAATGAGCAGTTCTTC. The chain recombines TRBV7-6 with TRBJ2-1; D possibly uses TRBD1 or TRBD2 (5 bases each). The V end lost 5 bases, the J end lost 6 bases, and 26 bases lay between the germline ends. This CDR3 has 18 residues. Germline lookup yields CDR1 SGHVS and CDR2 FNYEAQ.

In its sample, this clonotype was seen a few times. The chain employs TRBV7-3 and TRBJ2-5, with D perhaps matching TRBD1 or TRBD2 (5 bases each). The germline V gene has CDR1 SGHTA and CDR2 FQGTGA. The CDR3 extends over 14 amino acids. The V and J ends lost 4 bases and 5 bases respectively, with 14 bases between them. The CDR3 nucleotides read TGTGCCAGCAGCTCGTCCGGGGCGCGTGAGACCCAGTACTTC. Amino acids: CASSSSGARETQYF. Together with reference TRBV7-3 and TRBJ2-5, the CDR3 gives the full variable domain: GAGVSQTPSNKVTEKGKYVELRCDPISGHTALYWYRQSLGQGPEFLIYFQGTGAADDSGLPNDRFFAVRPEGSVSTLKIQRTERGDSAVYLCASSSSGARETQYFGPGTRLLVL.

This clonotype appeared a few times. The gene calls are TRBV4-3 and TRBJ2-7; D is ambiguous. CDR3 size: 14 residues. V lost 0 bases and J 4 bases, leaving 10 bases between the germline ends. Germline V gene lookup returns CDR1 LGHNA and CDR2 YSLEER. CDR3 in DNA: TGCGCCAGCAGCCAAGATAGACACGTTTACGAGCAGTACTTC. This encodes CASSQDRHVYEQYF.

This clonotype turned up a few times. The chain is built from TRBV29-1 and TRBJ2-3; 9 nucleotides match TRBD2. With 7 bases clipped from V and 4 bases from J, the junction kept 12 bases outside the gene matches. The CDR3 extends over 15 amino acids. Germline lookup yields CDR1 SQVTM and CDR2 ANQGSEA. The CDR3 DNA reads as TGCAGCGCCGCCAGACTAGCGGAGCCATCAGATACGCAGTATTTT. This translates into CSAARLAEPSDTQYF.